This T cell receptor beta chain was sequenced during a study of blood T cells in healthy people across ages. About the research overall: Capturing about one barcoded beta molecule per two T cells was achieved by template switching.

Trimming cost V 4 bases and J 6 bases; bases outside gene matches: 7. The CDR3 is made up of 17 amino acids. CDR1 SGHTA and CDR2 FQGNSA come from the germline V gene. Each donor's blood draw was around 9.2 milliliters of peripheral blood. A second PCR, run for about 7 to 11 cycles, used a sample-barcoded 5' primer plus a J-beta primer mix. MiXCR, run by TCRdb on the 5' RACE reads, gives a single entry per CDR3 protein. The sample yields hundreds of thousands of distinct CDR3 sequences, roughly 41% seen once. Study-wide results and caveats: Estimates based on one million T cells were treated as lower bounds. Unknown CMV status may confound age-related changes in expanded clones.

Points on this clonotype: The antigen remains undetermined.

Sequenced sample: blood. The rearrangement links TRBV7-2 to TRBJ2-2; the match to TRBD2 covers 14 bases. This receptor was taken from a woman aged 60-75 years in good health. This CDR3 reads CASSSGLAGVRAGELFF. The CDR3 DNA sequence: TGTGCCAGCAGCTCGGGACTAGCGGGAGTTCGGGCCGGGGAGCTGTTTTTT.